This section outlines one T cell receptor (beta chain) sequence together with its context. The study ran its PCR with 60 Vbeta and 13 Jbeta primers. The assay was immunoSEQ multiplex PCR, and TCRdb's table has in-frame clones only and misses some. The repertoire includes fewer than 200,000 clones, 70% to 85% of them detected once, and around 4% sits in the top ten. The data stem from a study of cytomegalovirus exposure and HLA in healthy donors. The V and J ends lost 7 bases and 7 bases respectively, with 16 bases between them. CDR1 and CDR2 (germline): SNHLY, FYNNEI. The CDR3 loop spans 14 amino acids.

Sequencing was done on a sample of PBMCs. The gene calls are TRBV2 and TRBJ1-4; D not certain. This TCR was recovered from a man in his forties or fifties in good health and CMV-seronegative. CDR3 sequence reads: CASKREATIEKLFF. The CDR3 DNA reads TGTGCCAGCAAGAGGGAGGCAACCATTGAAAAACTGTTTTTT.